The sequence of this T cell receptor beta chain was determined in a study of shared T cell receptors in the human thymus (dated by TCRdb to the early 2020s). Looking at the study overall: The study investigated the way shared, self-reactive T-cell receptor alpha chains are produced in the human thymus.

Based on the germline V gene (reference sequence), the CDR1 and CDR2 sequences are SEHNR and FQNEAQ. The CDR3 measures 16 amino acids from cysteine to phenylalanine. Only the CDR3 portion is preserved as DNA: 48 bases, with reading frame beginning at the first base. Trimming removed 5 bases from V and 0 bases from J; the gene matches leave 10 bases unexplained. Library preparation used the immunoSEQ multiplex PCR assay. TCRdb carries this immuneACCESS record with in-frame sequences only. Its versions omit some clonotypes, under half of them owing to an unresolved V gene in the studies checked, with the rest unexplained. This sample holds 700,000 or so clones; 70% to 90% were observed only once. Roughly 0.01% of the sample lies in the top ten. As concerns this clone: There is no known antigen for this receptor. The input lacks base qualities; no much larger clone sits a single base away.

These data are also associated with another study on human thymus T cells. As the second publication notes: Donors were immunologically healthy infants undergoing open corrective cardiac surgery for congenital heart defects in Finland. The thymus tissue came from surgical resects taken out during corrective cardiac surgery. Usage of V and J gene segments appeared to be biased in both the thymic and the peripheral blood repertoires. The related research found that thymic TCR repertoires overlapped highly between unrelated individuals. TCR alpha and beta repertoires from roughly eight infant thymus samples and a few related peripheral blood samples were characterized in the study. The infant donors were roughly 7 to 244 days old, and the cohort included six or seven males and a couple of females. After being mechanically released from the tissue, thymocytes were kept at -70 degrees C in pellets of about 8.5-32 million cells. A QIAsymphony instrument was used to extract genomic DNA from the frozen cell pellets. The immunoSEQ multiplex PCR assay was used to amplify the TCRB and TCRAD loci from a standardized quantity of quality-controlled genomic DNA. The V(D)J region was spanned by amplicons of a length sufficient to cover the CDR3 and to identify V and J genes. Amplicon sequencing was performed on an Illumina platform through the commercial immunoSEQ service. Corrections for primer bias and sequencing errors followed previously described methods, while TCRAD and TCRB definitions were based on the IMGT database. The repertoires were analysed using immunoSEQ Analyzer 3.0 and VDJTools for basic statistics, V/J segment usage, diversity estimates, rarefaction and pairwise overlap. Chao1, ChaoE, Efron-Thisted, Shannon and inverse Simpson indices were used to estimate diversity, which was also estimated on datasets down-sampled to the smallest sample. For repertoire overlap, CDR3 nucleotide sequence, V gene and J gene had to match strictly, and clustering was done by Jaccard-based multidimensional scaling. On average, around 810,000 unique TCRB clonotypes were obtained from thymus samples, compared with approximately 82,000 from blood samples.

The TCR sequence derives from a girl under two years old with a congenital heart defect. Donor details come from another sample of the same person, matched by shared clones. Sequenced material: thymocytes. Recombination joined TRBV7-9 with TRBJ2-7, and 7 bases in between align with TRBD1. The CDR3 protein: CASSVFGTANSYEQYF. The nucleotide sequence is TGTGCCAGCAGCGTTTTCGGGACAGCCAACTCCTACGAGCAGTACTTC.